The T cell receptor beta chain under discussion was sequenced for a study of blood T cell repertoires in COVID-19 (dated by TCRdb to 2018 to 2020). Notes on the research overall: The collaborator samples originated in the United States, Italy and Spain and spanned the acute and convalescent phases of COVID-19. The prospective study material was composed of cDNA or gDNA derived from T cells, B-cell-depleted T cells, or PBMCs. The dataset comprised deeply sampled blood TCRbeta repertoires from subjects exposed to, actively infected with, or recovered from COVID-19. The repertoires were released in a freely available public database intended as a resource for research on the immune response to SARS-CoV-2. Samples came from the ongoing ImmuneRACE study (first 160 participants) plus 1,254 subjects from 6 global collaborators. Sample metadata almost always included a de-identified subject ID, COVID-19 status, age in years and sex. HLA class I and class II types, where available, came from metadata supplied by the sample provider rather than from assay-based typing. The paper's findings and limits, for the study overall: The amount of clinical and demographic metadata varied by source and participant and was provided uncurated.

TCRbeta CDR3 regions were amplified from genomic DNA using the immunoSEQ Assay, a bias-controlled multiplex PCR. The authors' pipeline ran thus. Nucleated cell counts per sample were estimated from amplification of reference gene primers within the assay. To quantify the absolute abundance of each unique TCRbeta CDR3 rearrangement, sequence reads were collapsed and filtered. For each sample, productive Simpson clonality was calculated as the square root of Simpson's diversity index across productive rearrangements. TCRdb carries this immuneACCESS record with in-frame sequences only. Its versions omit some clonotypes, under half of them owing to an unresolved V gene in the studies checked, with the rest unexplained. The DNA was the basis for D and trimming; V, J and clone size are from that table. In this sample the table shows 350,000 or so clones, 92% of which occur a single time. Around a sixth of the sample is held by the ten biggest clonotypes.

Germline trimming: 3 bases from V, 2 bases from J; junction bases outside gene matches: 5. The cysteine opens and the phenylalanine closes a CDR3 of 15 amino acids. This entry keeps only the CDR3 DNA: 45 bases, framed from base 1. CDR1 and CDR2, per the germline V gene (reference sequence), are SGHKS and YYEKEE. Participants in the prospective study were aged roughly 18 to 89 years, lived in 20 to 25 United States geographic areas, and enrolled through a virtual design. Cohort assignment in the prospective study relied on participant-reported clinical history from a screening survey and a study questionnaire. For ImmuneRACE Cohort 3, a participant was defined as recovered based on two consecutive negative NP/OP PCR tests, clearance by a healthcare professional, or resolution of symptoms. In the prospective study, mobile phlebotomists collected whole blood, serum and a nasopharyngeal or oropharyngeal swab from each participant. Additional blood draws and questionnaires over a 2-month period could optionally be provided by prospective study participants. Before DNA extraction, prospective study blood samples were shipped either frozen or at room temperature.

Turning to this clone: Its binding antigen is unknown. Per-base qualities were not stored, and no clone one base away is much larger.

The TCR sequence derives from a woman aged 25 to 45 who had recovered from COVID-19. Sequenced material: PBMCs or T cells enriched from blood (not recorded which). The rearranged chain carries TRBV5-5 and TRBJ1-1; 9 central nucleotides agree with TRBD1. This receptor has the CDR3 CASSSTGGRNTEAFF. The DNA reads as follows: TGTGCCAGCAGCTCGACAGGGGGTCGAAACACTGAAGCTTTCTTT.